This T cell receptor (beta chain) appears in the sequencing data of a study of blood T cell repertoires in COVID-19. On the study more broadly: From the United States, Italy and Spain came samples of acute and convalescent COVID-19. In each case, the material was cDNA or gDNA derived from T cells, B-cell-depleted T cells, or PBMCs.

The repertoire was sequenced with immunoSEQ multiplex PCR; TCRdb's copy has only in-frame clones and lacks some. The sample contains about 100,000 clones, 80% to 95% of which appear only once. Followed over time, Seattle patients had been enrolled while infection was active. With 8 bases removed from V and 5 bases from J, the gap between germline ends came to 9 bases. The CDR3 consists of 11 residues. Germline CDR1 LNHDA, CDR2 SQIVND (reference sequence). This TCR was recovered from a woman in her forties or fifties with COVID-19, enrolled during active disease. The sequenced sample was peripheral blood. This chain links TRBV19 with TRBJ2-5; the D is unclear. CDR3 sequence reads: CASGYEETQYF. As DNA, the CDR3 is TGTGCCAGTGGTTATGAGGAGACCCAGTACTTC.